What follows describes a single T cell receptor (beta chain). Its cognate antigen is unknown. The CDR3 covers 12 residues. This sample was taken from a study of CXCR3-negative and CXCR3-positive naive CD8 T cells. TRB cDNA was prepared as libraries by UMI-labeled 5' RACE. TCRdb reanalyzed the 5' RACE reads, giving one entry per CDR3 protein sequence and no DNA. In all, the sample yields about 150,000 distinct CDR3 sequences. Cells that were CD45RO-CCR7+CD27+CD95- constituted naive CD8+ T cells. Overall study findings and caveats: Partially decreased CXCR3 expression was recorded after cryopreservation, and fresh PBMCs were used in most assays. CXCR3-positive naive cells carried more hydrophobic TRB CDR3s than CXCR3-negative naive cells did. The study found comparably high diversity in both naive subsets and much lower diversity in memory CD8+ cells. Naive cells, whether CXCR3-negative or CXCR3-positive, had similar TRBV-TRBJ usage, while memory cells differed.

The sequence was collected from a human donor in good health. Some clones in this sample may be carry-over from other donors' samples. This chain uses TRBV12-3 or TRBV12-4 with TRBJ2-3; TCRdb gives TRBD2 as the D gene, but with no DNA this cannot be confirmed. Specimen: naive CXCR3+ CD8+ T cells from blood. As to subset: CD45RO-CCR7+CD27+CD95- naive CD8+ T cells expressing CXCR3 (TNR3+). CDR3 sequence reads: CGSGGVVDTQYF.